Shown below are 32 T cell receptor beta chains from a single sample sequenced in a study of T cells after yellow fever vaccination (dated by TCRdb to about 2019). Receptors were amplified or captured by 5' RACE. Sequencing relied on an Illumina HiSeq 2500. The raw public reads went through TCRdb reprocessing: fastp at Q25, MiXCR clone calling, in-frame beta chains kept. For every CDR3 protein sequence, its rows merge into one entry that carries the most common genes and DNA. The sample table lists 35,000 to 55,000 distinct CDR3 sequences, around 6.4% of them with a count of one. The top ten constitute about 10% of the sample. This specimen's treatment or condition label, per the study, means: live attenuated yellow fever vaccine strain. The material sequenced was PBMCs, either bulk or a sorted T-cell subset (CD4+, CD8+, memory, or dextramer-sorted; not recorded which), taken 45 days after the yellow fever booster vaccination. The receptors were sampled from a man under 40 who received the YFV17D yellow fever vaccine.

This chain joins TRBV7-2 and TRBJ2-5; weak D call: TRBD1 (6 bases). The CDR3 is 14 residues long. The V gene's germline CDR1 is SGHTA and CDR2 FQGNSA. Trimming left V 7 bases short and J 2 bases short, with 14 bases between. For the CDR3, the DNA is TGTGCCAGCACCAGGACAGCCCATCAAGAGACCCAGTACTTC. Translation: CASTRTAHQETQYF.

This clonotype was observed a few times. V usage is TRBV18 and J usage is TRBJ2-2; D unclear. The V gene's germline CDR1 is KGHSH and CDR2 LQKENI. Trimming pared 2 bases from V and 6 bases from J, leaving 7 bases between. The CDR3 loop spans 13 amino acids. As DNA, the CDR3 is TGTGCCAGCTCACCAGGTTACGCCGGGGAGCTGTTTTTT. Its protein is CASSPGYAGELFF. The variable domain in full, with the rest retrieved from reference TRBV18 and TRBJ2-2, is NAGVMQNPRHLVRRRGQEARLRCSPMKGHSHVYWYRQLPEEGLKFMVYLQKENIIDESGMPKERFSAEFPKEGPSILRIQQVVRGDSAAYFCASSPGYAGELFFGEGSRLTVL.

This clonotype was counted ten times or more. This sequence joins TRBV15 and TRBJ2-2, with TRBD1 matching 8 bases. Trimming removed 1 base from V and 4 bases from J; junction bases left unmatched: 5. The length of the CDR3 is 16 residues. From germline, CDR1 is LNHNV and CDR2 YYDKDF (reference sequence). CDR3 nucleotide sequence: TGTGCCACCAGCAGAGGGACAGGGTCCGGCACCGGGGAGCTGTTTTTT. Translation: CATSRGTGSGTGELFF. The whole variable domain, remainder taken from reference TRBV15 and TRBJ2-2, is DAMVIQNPRYQVTQFGKPVTLSCSQTLNHNVMYWYQQKSSQAPKLLFHYYDKDFNNEADTPDNFQSRRPNTSFCFLDIRSPGLGDTAMYLCATSRGTGSGTGELFFGEGSRLTVL.

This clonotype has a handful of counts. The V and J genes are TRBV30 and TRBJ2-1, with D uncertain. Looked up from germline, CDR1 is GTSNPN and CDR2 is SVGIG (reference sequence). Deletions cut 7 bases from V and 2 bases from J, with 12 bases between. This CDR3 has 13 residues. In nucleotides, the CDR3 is TGTGCCTACTATAGGCAAACCTACAATGAGCAGTTCTTC. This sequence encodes CAYYRQTYNEQFF. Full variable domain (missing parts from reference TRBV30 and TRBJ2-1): SQTIHQWPATLVQPVGSPLSLECTVEGTSNPNLYWYRQAAGRGLQLLFYSVGIGQISSEVPQNLSASRPQDRQFILSSKKLLLSDSGFYLCAYYRQTYNEQFFGPGTRLTVL.

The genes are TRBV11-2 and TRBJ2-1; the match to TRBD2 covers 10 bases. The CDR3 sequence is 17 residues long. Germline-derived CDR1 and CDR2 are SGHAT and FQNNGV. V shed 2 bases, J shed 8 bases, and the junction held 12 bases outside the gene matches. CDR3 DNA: TGTGCCAGCAGCTTATTCCTAAAAACTAGCGGGATGGATGAGCAGTTCTTC. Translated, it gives CASSLFLKTSGMDEQFF.

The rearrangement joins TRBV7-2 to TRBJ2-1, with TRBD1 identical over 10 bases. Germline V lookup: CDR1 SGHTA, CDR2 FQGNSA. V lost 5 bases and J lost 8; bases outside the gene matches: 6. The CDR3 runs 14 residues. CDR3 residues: CASSARQGAYEQFF. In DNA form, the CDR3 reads TGTGCCAGCAGCGCCAGACAGGGGGCGTATGAGCAGTTCTTC.

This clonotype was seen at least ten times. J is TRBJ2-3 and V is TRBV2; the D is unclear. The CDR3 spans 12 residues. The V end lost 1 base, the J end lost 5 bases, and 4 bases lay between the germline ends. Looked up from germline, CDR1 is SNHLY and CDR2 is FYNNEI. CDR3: CASSEVVDTQYF. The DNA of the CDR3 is TGTGCCAGCAGTGAAGTGGTAGATACGCAGTATTTT.

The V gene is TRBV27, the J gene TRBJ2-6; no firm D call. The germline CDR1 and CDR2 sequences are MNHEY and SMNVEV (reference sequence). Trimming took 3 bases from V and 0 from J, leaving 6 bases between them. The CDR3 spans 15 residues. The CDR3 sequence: CASSLVRSGANVLTF. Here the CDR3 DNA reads TGTGCCAGCAGTTTGGTACGCTCTGGGGCCAACGTCCTGACTTTC. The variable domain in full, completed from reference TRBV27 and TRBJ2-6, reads EAQVTQNPRYLITVTGKKLTVTCSQNMNHEYMSWYRQDPGLGLRQIYYSMNVEVTDKGDVPEGYKVSRKEKRNFPLILESPSPNQTSLYFCASSLVRSGANVLTFGAGSRLTVL.

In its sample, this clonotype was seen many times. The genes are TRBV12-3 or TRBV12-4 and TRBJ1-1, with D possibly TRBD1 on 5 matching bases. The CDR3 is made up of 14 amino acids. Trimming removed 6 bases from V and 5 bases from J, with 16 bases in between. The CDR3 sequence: CASSSPGGGTEAFF. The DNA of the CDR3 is TGTGCCAGCAGCTCGCCCGGGGGGGGTACTGAAGCTTTCTTT.

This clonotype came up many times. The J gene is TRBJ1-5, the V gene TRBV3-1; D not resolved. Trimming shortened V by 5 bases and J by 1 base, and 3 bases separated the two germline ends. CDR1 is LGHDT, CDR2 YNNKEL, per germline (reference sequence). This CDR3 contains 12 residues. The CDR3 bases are TGTGCCAGCAGCAGAAGCAATCAGCCCCAGCATTTT. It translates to CASSRSNQPQHF.

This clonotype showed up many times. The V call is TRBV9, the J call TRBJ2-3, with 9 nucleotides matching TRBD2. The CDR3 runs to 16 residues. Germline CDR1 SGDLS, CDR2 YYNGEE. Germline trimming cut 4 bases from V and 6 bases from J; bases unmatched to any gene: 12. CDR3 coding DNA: TGTGCCAGCAGCCCCAGGGGCCTAGCGGGGCGGGATACGCAGTATTTT. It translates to CASSPRGLAGRDTQYF.

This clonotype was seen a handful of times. The CDR3 sequence: CASSMKPGEKLFF. The CDR3 DNA reads TGTGCCAGTAGTATGAAGCCAGGTGAAAAACTGTTTTTT. This chain joins TRBV19 and TRBJ1-4; D gene ambiguous. CDR3 size: 13 residues. V was pared by 3 bases and J by 7 bases, with 9 bases between. CDR1 is LNHDA, CDR2 SQIVND, per germline (reference sequence).

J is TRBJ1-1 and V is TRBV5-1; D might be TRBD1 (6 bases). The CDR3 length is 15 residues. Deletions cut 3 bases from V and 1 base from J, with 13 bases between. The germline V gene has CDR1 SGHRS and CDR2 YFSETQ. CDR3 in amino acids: CASSSLQGRNTEAFF. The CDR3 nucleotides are TGCGCCAGCAGCTCTTTACAGGGACGGAACACTGAAGCTTTCTTT.

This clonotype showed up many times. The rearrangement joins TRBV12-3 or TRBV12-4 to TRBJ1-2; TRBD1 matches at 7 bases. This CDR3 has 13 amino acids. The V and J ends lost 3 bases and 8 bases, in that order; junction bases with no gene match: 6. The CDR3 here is CASSFAQGEGYTF. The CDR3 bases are TGTGCCAGCAGTTTCGCGCAGGGGGAAGGCTACACCTTC.

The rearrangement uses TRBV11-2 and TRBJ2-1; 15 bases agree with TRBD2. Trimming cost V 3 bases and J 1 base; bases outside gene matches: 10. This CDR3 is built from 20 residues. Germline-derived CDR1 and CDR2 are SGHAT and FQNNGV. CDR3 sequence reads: CASSLLGTSGRPTSYNEQFF. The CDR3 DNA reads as TGTGCCAGCAGCTTGCTCGGGACTAGCGGGAGGCCCACTTCCTACAATGAGCAGTTCTTC.

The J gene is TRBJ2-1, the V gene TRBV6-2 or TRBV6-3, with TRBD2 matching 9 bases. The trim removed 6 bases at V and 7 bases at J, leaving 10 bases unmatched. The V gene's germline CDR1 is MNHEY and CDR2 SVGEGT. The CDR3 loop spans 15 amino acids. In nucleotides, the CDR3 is TGTGCCAGCAGAACCGGGGGTAGCGGGAGAAATGAGCAGTTCTTC. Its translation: CASRTGGSGRNEQFF.

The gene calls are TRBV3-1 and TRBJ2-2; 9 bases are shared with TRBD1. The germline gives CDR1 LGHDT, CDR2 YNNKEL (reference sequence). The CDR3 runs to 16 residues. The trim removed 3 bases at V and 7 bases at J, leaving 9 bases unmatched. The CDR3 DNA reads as TGTGCCAGCAGCCACAGAAAACAGGGGGCAAGCGGGGAGCTGTTTTTT. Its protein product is CASSHRKQGASGELFF.

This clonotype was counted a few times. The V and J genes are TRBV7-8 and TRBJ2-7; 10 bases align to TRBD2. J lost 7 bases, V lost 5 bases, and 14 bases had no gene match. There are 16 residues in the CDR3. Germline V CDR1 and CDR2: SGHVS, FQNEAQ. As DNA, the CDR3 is TGTGCCAGCAGCCCCACTGTGCTAGCGGGAGCTCGGGAGCAGTACTTC. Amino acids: CASSPTVLAGAREQYF.

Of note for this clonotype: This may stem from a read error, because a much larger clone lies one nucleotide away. The CDR3 sequence is CACSLYLGDRSYEQYF. DNA for the CDR3: TGTGCCTGCAGCTTATACCTTGGGGACAGGTCCTACGAGCAGTACTTC. The V call is TRBV11-2, the J call TRBJ2-7; 8 nucleotides match TRBD1. The CDR3 extends over 16 amino acids. From germline, CDR1 is SGHAT and CDR2 FQNNGV.

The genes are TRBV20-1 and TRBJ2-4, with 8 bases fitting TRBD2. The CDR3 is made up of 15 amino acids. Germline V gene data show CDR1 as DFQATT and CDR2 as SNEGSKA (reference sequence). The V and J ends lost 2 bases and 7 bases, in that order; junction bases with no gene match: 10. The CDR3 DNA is TGCAGTGCTAGAACCCGAAGCGGGAGTCGGAACATTCAGTACTTC. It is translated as CSARTRSGSRNIQYF.

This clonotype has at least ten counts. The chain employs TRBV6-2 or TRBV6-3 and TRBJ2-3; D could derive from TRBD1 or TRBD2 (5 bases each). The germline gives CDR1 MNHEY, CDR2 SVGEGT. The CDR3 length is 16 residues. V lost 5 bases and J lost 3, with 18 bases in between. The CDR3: CASSAGTSRRTDTQYF. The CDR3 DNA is TGTGCCAGCAGTGCCGGGACCTCCAGAAGGACAGATACGCAGTATTTT.

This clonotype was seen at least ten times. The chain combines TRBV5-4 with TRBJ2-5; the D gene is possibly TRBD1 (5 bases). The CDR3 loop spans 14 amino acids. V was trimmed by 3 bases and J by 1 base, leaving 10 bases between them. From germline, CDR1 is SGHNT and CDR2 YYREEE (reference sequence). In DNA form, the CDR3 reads TGTGCCAGCAGCTCCTGGACAAGCCAAGAGACCCAGTACTTC. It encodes CASSSWTSQETQYF.

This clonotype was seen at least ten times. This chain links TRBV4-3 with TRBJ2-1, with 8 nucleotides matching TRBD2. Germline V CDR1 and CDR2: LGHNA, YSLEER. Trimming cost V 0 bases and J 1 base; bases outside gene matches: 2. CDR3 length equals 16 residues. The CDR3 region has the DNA TGCGCCAGCAGCCAAGAATCGGGAGGGTCCTACAATGAGCAGTTCTTC. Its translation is CASSQESGGSYNEQFF.

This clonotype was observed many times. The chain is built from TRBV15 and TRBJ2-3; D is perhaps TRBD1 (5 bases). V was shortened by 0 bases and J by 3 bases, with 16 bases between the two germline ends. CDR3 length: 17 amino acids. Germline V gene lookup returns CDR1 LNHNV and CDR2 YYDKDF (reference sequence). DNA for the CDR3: TGTGCCACCAGCAGAGAAAAGGGGTCCCTCGGGACAGATACGCAGTATTTT. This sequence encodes CATSREKGSLGTDTQYF.

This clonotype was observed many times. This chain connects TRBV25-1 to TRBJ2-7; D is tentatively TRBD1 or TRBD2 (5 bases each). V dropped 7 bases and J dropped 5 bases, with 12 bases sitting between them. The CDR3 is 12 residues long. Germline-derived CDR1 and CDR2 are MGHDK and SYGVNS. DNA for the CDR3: TGTGCCAGCACCGGCTGGGGGAACGAGCAGTACTTC. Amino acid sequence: CASTGWGNEQYF.

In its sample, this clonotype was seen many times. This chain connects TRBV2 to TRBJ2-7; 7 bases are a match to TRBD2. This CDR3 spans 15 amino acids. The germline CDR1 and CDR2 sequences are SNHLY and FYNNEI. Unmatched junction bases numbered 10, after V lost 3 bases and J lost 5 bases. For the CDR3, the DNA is TGTGCCAGCAGTGAGAGGTCAGGGAGGGAGCACGAGCAGTACTTC. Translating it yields CASSERSGREHEQYF.

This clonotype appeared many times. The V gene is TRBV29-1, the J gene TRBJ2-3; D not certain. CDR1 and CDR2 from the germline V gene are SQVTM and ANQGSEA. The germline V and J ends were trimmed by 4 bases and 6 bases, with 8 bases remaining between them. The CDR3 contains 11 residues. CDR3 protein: CSVAASDTQYF. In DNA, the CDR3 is TGCAGCGTTGCGGCTTCTGATACGCAGTATTTT.

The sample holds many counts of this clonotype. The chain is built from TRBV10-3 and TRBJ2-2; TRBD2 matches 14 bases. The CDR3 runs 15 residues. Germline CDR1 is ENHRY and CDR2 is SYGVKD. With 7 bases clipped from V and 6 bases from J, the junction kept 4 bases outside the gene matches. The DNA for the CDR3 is TGTGCCATCACAGGGACTAGCGGGAGTTCCGGGGAGCTGTTTTTT. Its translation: CAITGTSGSSGELFF.

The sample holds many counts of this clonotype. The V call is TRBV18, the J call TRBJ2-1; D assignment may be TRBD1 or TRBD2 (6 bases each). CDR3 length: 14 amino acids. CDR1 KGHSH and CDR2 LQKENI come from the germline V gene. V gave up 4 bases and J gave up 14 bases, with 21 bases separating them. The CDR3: CASSRDTSFGGEFF. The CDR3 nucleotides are TGTGCCAGCTCACGGGACACTAGCTTCGGTGGAGAGTTCTTC.

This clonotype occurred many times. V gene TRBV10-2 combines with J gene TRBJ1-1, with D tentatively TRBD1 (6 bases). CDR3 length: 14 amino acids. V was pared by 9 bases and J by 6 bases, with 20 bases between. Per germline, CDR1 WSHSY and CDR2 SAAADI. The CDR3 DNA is TGCGCCAGTGTGGGGGGGGCAGGGAGACCTGAAGCTTTCTTT. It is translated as CASVGGAGRPEAFF.

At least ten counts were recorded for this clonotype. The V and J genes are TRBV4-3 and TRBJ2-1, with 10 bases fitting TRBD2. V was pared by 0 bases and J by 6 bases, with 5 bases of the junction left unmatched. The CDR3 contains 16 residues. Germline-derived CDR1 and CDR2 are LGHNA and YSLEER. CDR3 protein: CASSQEPSGSINEQFF. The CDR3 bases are TGCGCCAGCAGCCAAGAGCCTAGCGGGAGTATCAATGAGCAGTTCTTC.

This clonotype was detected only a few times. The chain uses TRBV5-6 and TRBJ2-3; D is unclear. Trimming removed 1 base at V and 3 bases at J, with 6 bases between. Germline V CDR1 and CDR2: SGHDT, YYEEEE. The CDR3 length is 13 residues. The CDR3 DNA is TGTGCCAGCAGCTTGACGGAAACAGATACGCAGTATTTT. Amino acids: CASSLTETDTQYF.